These T cell receptor beta chains were read from a single sample in a study of PD-1 blockade in classical Hodgkin lymphoma. Sequencing used immunoSEQ multiplex PCR; TCRdb keeps in-frame clones, though not all of them. Among 25,000 to 35,000 clones listed, about four fifths were seen once. Sequencing was performed on peripheral blood mononuclear cells (PBMCs), taken before the fourth cycle of nivolumab. These receptor sequences come from a human donor with classical Hodgkin lymphoma. CDR3s include the opening cysteine and the closing phenylalanine or tryptophan. D genes are given only for firm matches. Expanded clones get a size class; other rows say once, few or many, or leave the size out.

j_call,clone_size,d_call,v_call,cdr3_nt,cdr3_aa
TRBJ2-3,.,TRBD1,TRBV11-3,TGTGCCAGCAGCTCGGGACAGGGGACAGATACGCAGTATTTT,CASSSGQGTDTQYF
TRBJ1-1,.,.,TRBV29-1,TGCAGCGTTGGCCAGCCAACTAGGTTTAATGAAGCTTTCTTT,CSVGQPTRFNEAFF
TRBJ2-5,.,TRBD1,TRBV9,TGTGCCAGCAGCGTGGGGACAGGGGGCCAAGAGACCCAGTACTTC,CASSVGTGGQETQYF
TRBJ2-7,.,.,TRBV5-6,TGTGCCAGCAGCAAGGGTTCTGGAGGGGTGGGGGAGCAGTACTTC,CASSKGSGGVGEQYF
TRBJ1-6,.,.,TRBV27,TGTGCCAGCAGTTTAGGTCTTACCCACGAATCACCCCTCCACTTT,CASSLGLTHESPLHF
TRBJ2-7,once,TRBD1,TRBV5-1,TGCGCCAGCAGCCCCCGGACAGGGAACGACGAGCAGTACTTC,CASSPRTGNDEQYF
TRBJ1-5,few,TRBD1,TRBV7-8,TGTGCCAGCAGCTACGGACAGGGGGGAGCGGCCCAGCATTTT,CASSYGQGGAAQHF
TRBJ1-2,.,.,TRBV14,TGTGCCAGCAGCCAAGGACGGTTCTTCTATGGCTACACCTTC,CASSQGRFFYGYTF
TRBJ1-4,.,.,TRBV5-1,TGCGCCAGCAGCCCGGACAGAATTAATGAAAAACTGTTTTTT,CASSPDRINEKLFF
TRBJ2-5,once,.,TRBV5-1,TGCGCCAGCAGCTTGGACGGTTACAGACAAGAGACCCAGTACTTC,CASSLDGYRQETQYF
TRBJ2-1,.,.,TRBV2,TGTGCCAGCACCATATCAAGGGGCAATGAGCAGTTCTTC,CASTISRGNEQFF
TRBJ1-1,.,.,TRBV11-2,TGTGCCAGCAGCCAGGGATCGAGTGAAGCTTTCTTT,CASSQGSSEAFF
TRBJ2-6,once,TRBD1,TRBV4-2,TGTGCCAGCAGCTCCATAAGGGGACAGTCGGTCTCTGGGGCCAACGTCCTGACTTTC,CASSSIRGQSVSGANVLTF
TRBJ2-1,.,.,TRBV15,TGTGCCACCAGCAGAGATCTTCCGGGACAACTGAATGAGCAGTTCTTC,CATSRDLPGQLNEQFF
TRBJ1-2,few,.,TRBV30,TGTGCCTGGGCGGCCCCGGGACCATCCAACTATGGCTACACCTTC,CAWAAPGPSNYGYTF
TRBJ2-2,few,.,TRBV23-1,TGCGCCAGCAGCCTAGAACAGGTAACCGCGAACACCGGGGAGCTGTTTTTT,CASSLEQVTANTGELFF
TRBJ1-2,few,.,TRBV7-3,TGTGCCAGCAGCTCTGGGAACTATGGCTACACCTTC,CASSSGNYGYTF
TRBJ1-5,.,.,TRBV18,TGTGCCAGCTCACCAAGGAGTACGAGGGATACTCAGCCCCAGCATTTT,CASSPRSTRDTQPQHF
TRBJ1-1,.,.,TRBV6-1,TGTGCCAGCAGAGCGGCGGGGACTGAAGCTTTCTTT,CASRAAGTEAFF
TRBJ2-7,.,.,TRBV2,TGTGCCAGCAGCGTCGAGACTAGAAACCGTCAGGAGCAGTACTTC,CASSVETRNRQEQYF
TRBJ2-1,.,.,TRBV7-2,TGTGCCAGCAGCCTTAGCGGAGGGACAATCTGGTTCTTC,CASSLSGGTIWFF
TRBJ1-2,.,.,TRBV19,TGTGCCTTAATACAGGGCGTCTATGGCTACACCTTC,CALIQGVYGYTF
TRBJ1-3,.,.,TRBV9,TGTGCCAGCAGCCCAGCGACGCTCCTAGGAAACACCATATATTTT,CASSPATLLGNTIYF
TRBJ2-3,.,TRBD2,TRBV7-9,TGTGCCAGCAAAAGTAGCGGGGGGGTAGATACGCAGTATTTT,CASKSSGGVDTQYF
TRBJ1-1,.,.,TRBV4-2,TGTGCCAGCAGCCAAGATTCGACTGAAGCTTTCTTT,CASSQDSTEAFF
TRBJ2-1,.,.,TRBV6-5,TGTGCCAGCAGACCTCAGGTCAACTCCTACAATGAGCAGTTCTTC,CASRPQVNSYNEQFF
TRBJ2-2,.,.,TRBV13,TGTGCCACCCTGGAGGGTGCTAACACCGGGGAGCTGTTTTTT,CATLEGANTGELFF
TRBJ2-3,.,TRBD2,TRBV5-1,TGCGCCAGCAGCCCCAACCTAGCGGGGGCGAGGGCAGATACGCAGTATTTT,CASSPNLAGARADTQYF
TRBJ2-7,few,.,TRBV5-4,TGTGCCAGCAGCTTCGGGGGCGAGCAGTACTTC,CASSFGGEQYF
TRBJ2-7,once,TRBD2,TRBV12-5,TGTGCTAGTGGTGGAAGCGGGGGGGCTTTCGACGAGCAGTACTTC,CASGGSGGAFDEQYF
TRBJ2-5,once,.,TRBV4-1,TGCGCCAGCAGCCAAGTAGGGGGGAGATTAGAGACCCAGTACTTC,CASSQVGGRLETQYF
TRBJ1-2,.,.,TRBV7-8,TGTGCCAGCAGCTTAAGATCCGGGGTTGACTATGGCTACACCTTC,CASSLRSGVDYGYTF
TRBJ1-2,.,.,TRBV7-2,TGTGCCAGCACCCCTAGGGGGAGGCCCTTCAGCTACACCTTC,CASTPRGRPFSYTF
TRBJ2-5,.,TRBD2,TRBV4-2,TGTGCCAGCAGCCAGCGAGCGGGGGGCCAACAAGAGACCCAGTACTTC,CASSQRAGGQQETQYF
TRBJ2-7,.,.,TRBV7-9,TGTGCCAGCAGCGTACAGCACTCCTACGAGCAGTACTTC,CASSVQHSYEQYF
TRBJ2-7,.,.,TRBV7-2,TGTGCCAGCAGCCAATCTCCCGCAGGAACCTACGAGCAGTACTTC,CASSQSPAGTYEQYF
TRBJ2-7,.,TRBD1,TRBV27,TGTGCCAGCAGTTCACTCCCCGGGACAGCGTCCGAGCAGTACTTC,CASSSLPGTASEQYF
TRBJ2-7,.,.,TRBV11-2,TGTGCCAGCAGCACCAGCCTCGGGACTTCTTACGAGCAGTACTTC,CASSTSLGTSYEQYF
TRBJ2-7,.,TRBD1,TRBV5-6,TGTGCCAGCAGCTTGGGACAGGGAAACTACGAGCAGTACTTC,CASSLGQGNYEQYF